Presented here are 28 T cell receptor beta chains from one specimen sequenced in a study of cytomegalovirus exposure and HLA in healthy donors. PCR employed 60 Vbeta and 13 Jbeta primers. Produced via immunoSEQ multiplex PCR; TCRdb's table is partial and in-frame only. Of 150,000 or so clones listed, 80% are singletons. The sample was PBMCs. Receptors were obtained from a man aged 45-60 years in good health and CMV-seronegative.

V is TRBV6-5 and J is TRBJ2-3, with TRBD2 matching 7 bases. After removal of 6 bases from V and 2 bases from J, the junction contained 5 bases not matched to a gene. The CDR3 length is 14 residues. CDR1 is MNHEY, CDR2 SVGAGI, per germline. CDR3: CASRPAGSTDTQYF. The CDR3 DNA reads TGTGCCAGCAGGCCAGCGGGATCCACAGATACGCAGTATTTT.

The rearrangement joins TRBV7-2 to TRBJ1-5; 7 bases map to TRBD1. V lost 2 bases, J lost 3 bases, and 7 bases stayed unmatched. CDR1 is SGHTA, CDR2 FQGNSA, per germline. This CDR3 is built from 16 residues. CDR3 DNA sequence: TGTGCCAGCAGCTTAAGGGGGACAGAATTCAATCAGCCCCAGCATTTT. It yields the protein CASSLRGTEFNQPQHF.

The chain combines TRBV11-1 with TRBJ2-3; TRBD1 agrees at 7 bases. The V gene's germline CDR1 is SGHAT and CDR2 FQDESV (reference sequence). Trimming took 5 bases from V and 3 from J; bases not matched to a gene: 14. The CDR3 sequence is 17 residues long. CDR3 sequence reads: CASSVRLNPGQTDTQYF. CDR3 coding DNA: TGTGCCAGCAGCGTTCGCCTAAACCCGGGACAGACAGATACGCAGTATTTT.

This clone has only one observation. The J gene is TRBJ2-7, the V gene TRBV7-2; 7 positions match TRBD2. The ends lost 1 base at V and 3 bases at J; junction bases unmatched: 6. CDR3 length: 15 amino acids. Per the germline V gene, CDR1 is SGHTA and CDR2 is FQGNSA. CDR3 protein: CASSLVPGGNYEQYF. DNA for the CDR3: TGTGCCAGCAGCTTAGTTCCGGGAGGAAACTACGAGCAGTACTTC.

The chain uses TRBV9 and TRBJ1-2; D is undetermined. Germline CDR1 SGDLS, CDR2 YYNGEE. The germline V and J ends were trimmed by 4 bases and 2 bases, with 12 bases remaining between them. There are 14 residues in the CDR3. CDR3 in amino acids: CASSPHRANYGYTF. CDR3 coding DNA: TGTGCCAGCAGCCCCCACAGAGCCAACTATGGCTACACCTTC.

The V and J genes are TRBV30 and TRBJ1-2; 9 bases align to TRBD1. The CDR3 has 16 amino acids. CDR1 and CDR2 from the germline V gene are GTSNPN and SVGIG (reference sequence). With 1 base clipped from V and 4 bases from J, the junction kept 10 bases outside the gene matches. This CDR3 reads CAWSARDRVRGYGYTF. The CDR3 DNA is TGTGCCTGGAGTGCCCGGGACAGGGTTAGGGGCTATGGCTACACCTTC.

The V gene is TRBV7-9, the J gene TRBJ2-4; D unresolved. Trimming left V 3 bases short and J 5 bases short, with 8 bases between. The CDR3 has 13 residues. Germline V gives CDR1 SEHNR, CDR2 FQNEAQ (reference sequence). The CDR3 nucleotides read TGTGCCAGCAGCTTCGGCCGGGAAAACATTCAGTACTTC. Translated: CASSFGRENIQYF.

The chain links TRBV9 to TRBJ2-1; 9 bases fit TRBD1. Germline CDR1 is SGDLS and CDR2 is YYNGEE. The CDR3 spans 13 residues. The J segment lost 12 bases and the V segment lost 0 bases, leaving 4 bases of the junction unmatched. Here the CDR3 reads CASSVEPGQGQFF. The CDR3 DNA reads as TGTGCCAGCAGCGTAGAACCGGGACAGGGGCAGTTCTTC.

For the CDR3, the DNA is TGTGCCACCAGCAGAGATCCCCTAGTTGGCTACACCTTC. Its protein product is CATSRDPLVGYTF. The chain links TRBV15 to TRBJ1-2; D gene ambiguous. V lost 0 bases to trimming and J lost 7 bases, with 9 bases between them. The CDR3 extends over 13 amino acids. CDR1 and CDR2 (germline): LNHNV, YYDKDF (reference sequence).

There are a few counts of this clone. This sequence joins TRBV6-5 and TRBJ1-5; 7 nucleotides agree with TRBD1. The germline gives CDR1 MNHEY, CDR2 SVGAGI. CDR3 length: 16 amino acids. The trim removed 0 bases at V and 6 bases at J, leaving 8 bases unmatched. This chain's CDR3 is CASSYSKGGGGQPQHF. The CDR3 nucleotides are TGTGCCAGCAGTTACTCGAAAGGGGGCGGAGGTCAGCCCCAGCATTTT.

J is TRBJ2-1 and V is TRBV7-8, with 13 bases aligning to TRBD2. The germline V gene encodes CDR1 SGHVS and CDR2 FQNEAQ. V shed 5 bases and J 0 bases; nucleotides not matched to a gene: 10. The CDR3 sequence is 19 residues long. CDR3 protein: CASSPTPTSGRSSYNEQFF. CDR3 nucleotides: TGTGCCAGCAGCCCCACCCCGACTAGCGGGAGGAGCTCCTACAATGAGCAGTTCTTC.

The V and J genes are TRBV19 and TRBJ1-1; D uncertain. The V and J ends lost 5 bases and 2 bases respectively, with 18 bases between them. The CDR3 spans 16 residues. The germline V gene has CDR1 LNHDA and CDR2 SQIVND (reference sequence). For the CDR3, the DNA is TGTGCCAGTAGTCCCCGGTGGGCCTCATTAAACACTGAAGCTTTCTTT. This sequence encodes CASSPRWASLNTEAFF.

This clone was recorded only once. For the CDR3, the DNA is TGTGCCAGCAGCTTACCGGTTTTTGGCTACACCTTC. Translation: CASSLPVFGYTF. The chain couples TRBV5-8 to TRBJ1-2; no definite D call. The length of the CDR3 is 12 residues. Between the trimmed V and J ends, which lost 2 bases and 7 bases, there was a span of 9 bases. Per germline, CDR1 SGHTS and CDR2 YDEGEE.

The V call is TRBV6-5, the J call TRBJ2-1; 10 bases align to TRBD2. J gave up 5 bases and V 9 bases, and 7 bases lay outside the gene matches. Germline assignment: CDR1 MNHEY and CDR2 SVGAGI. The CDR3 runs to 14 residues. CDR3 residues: CASSGTSGDNEQFF. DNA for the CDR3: TGTGCCAGTTCGGGTACTAGCGGGGACAATGAGCAGTTCTTC.

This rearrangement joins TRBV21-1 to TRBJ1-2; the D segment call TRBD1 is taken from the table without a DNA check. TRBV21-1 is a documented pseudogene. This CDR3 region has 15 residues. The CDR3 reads CASSKALTGGEGYTF. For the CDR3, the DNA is TGTGCCAGCAGCAAAGCGCTAACAGGGGGTGAGGGCTACACCTTC.

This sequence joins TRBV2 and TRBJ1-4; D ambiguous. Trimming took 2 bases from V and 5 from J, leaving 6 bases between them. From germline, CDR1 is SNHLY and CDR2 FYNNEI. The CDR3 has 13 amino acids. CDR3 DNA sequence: TGTGCCAGCAGTGAAACTTCGAATGAAAAACTGTTTTTT. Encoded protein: CASSETSNEKLFF.

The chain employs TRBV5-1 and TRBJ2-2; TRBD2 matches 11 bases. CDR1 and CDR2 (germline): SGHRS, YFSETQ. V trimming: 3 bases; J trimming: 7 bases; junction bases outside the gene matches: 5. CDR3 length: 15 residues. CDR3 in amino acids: CASSWATSGGGELFF. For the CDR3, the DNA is TGCGCCAGCAGCTGGGCCACTAGCGGGGGCGGGGAGCTGTTTTTT.

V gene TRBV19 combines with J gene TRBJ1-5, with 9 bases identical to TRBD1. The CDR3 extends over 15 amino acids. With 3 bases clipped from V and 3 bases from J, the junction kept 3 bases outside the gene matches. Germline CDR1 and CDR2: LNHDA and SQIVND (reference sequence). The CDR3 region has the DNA TGTGCCAGTAGTATCGGACAGGGGCCCAATCAGCCCCAGCATTTT. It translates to CASSIGQGPNQPQHF.

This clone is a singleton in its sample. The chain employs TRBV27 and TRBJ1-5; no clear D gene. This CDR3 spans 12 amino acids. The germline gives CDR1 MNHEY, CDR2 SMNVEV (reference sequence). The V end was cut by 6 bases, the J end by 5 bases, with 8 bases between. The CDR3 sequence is CASSARDQPQHF. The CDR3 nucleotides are TGTGCCAGCAGCGCCCGGGATCAGCCCCAGCATTTT.

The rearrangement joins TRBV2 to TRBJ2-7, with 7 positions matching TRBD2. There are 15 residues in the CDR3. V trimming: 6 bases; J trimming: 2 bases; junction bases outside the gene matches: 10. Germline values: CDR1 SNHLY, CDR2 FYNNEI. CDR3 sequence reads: CASRLLAEPTYEQYF. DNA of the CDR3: TGTGCCAGCAGGCTTCTAGCGGAACCTACCTACGAGCAGTACTTC.

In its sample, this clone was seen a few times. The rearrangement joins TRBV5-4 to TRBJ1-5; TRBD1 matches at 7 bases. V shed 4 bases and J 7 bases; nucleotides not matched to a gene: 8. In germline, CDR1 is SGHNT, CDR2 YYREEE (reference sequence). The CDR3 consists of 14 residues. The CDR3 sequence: CASSLDRVGQPQHF. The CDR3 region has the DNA TGTGCCAGCAGCCTCGACAGGGTAGGACAGCCCCAGCATTTT. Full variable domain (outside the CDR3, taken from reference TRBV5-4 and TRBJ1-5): ETGVTQSPTHLIKTRGQQVTLRCSSQSGHNTVSWYQQALGQGPQFIFQYYREEENGRGNFPPRFSGLQFPNYSSELNVNALELDDSALYLCASSLDRVGQPQHFGDGTRLSIL.

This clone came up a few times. In DNA form, the CDR3 reads TGTGCCTGGCATCCGGGACAGGGGCGTCCAAACACCATATATTTT. It is translated as CAWHPGQGRPNTIYF. This chain connects TRBV30 to TRBJ1-3; TRBD1 matches at 10 bases. From germline, CDR1 is GTSNPN and CDR2 SVGIG (reference sequence). The V gene end was trimmed by 5 bases and the J gene end by 6 bases; junction bases not matched to a gene: 10. This CDR3 has 15 residues.

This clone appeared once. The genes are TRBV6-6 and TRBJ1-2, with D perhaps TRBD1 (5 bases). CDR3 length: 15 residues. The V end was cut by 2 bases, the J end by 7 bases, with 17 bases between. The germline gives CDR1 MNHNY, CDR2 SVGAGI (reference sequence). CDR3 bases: TGTGCCAGCAGTTACACGCCACCAGACAGTTTTGGCTACACCTTC. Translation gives CASSYTPPDSFGYTF.

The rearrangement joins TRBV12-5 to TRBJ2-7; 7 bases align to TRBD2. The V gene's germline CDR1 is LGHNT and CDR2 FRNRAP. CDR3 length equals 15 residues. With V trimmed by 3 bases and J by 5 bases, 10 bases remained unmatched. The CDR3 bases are TGTGCTAGTGGTTTCGGAGCGGGACCGTCCCACGAGCAGTACTTC. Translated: CASGFGAGPSHEQYF. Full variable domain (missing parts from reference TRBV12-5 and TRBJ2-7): DARVTQTPRHKVTEMGQEVTMRCQPILGHNTVFWYRQTMMQGLELLAYFRNRAPLDDSGMPKDRFSAEMPDATLATLKIQPSEPRDSAVYFCASGFGAGPSHEQYFGPGTRLTVT.

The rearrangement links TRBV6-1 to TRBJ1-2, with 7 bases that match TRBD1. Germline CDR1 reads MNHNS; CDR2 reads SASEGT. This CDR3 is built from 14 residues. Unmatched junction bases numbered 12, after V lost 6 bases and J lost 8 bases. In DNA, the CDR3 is TGTGCCAGCAGACGCATCGGGAGGGGGCGAGGCTACACCTTC. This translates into CASRRIGRGRGYTF.

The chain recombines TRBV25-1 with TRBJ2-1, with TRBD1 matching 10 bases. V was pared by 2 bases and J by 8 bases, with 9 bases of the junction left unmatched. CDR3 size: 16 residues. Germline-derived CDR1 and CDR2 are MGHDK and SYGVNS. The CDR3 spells CASSERTGGVDDEQFF. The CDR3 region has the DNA TGTGCCAGCAGTGAACGGACAGGGGGAGTTGACGATGAGCAGTTCTTC. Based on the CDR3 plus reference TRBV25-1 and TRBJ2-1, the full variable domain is EADIYQTPRYLVIGTGKKITLECSQTMGHDKMYWYQQDPGMELHLIHYSYGVNSTEKGDLSSESTVSRIRTEHFPLTLESARPSHTSQYLCASSERTGGVDDEQFFGPGTRLTVL.

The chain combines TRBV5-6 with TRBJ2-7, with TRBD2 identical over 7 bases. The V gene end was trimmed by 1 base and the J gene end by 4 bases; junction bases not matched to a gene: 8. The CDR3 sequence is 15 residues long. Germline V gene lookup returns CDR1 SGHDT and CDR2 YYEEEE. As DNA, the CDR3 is TGTGCCAGCAGCTTGAGGGCGGGAGTAGTATACGAGCAGTACTTC. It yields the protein CASSLRAGVVYEQYF.

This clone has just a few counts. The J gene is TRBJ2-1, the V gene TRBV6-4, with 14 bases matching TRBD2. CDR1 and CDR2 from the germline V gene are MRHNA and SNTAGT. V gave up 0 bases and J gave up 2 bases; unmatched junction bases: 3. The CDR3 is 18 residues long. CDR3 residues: CASSDSSGLAGAYNEQFF. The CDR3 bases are TGTGCCAGCAGTGACTCTTCGGGACTAGCGGGGGCCTACAATGAGCAGTTCTTC.